The clone carrying this T cell receptor beta chain was seen a few times. Its antigen is still unknown. This specimen comes from a study of blood T cells in healthy people across ages. Study information: There was about one barcoded beta molecule captured by template switching per two T cells.

With a J-beta primer mix and a sample-barcoded 5' primer, a second PCR ran about 7 to 11 cycles. A template-switch adaptor with 12 random nucleotides tagged each cDNA molecule. Every sample gave at least 2.5 million paired-end reads containing CDR3. TCRdb independently ran MiXCR on the 5' RACE reads; one entry per CDR3 protein. Of about 1 million distinct CDR3 sequences listed, over 35% are singletons. The germline V gene has CDR1 LNHNV and CDR2 YYDKDF (reference sequence). V was cut by 6 bases and J by 3 bases, with 15 bases left in between. This CDR3 region has 15 residues. Study-level points and caveats: Any changes in expanded clonotypes were possibly confounded, as donor CMV status remained unknown.

The chain recombines TRBV15 with TRBJ2-4; D perhaps matches TRBD2 (5 bases). Input material: blood. The source is a woman aged 60-70 years in good health. The CDR3 here is CATRTTDGVKNIQYF. The CDR3 bases are TGTGCCACCAGGACTACGGACGGAGTCAAAAACATTCAGTACTTC.